This TCR beta chain was identified in a study of a mutant IDH1 vaccine in newly diagnosed glioma (dated by TCRdb to the early 2020s). In the study overall: Patients received eight vaccinations in weeks 1, 3, 5, 7, 11, 15, 19 and 23, corresponding to visits V03 through V10. In the chemotherapy-containing groups, vaccination started alongside temozolomide cycles, whereas in patients who had radiotherapy alone it started 4-6 weeks after radiotherapy. Prior to enrollment, patients had been given standard therapy consisting of radiotherapy alone, temozolomide alone, or radiochemotherapy with temozolomide, with the combination given to most patients. Longitudinal TCRB deep sequencing was done for 25 to 30 treated patients, wherever samples were available for exploratory analyses. The 30 to 40 treated patients were approximately 62% male and roughly 40% female, with a mean age of roughly 40 years. Peripheral blood was drawn at six visits: V03 (baseline), V05, V07, V10, V12 and V13. Points the paper makes about the study in general: The authors stated that sample limitations prevented analyses of patient blood samples from being reproduced. No apparent relationship was observed between pseudoprogression and alterations in the top peripheral T cell clonotypes detected by TCRB sequencing. Selection of PBMC samples for TCRB deep sequencing was based on availability. Vaccine-induced immune responses across multiple MHC alleles were detected in about 92% of patients.

Concerning this clone itself: Its specific antigen is unknown. Base-call qualities are not available, and no considerably larger clone is one nucleotide away.

Spanning cysteine to phenylalanine, the CDR3 consists of 15 amino acids. Only the CDR3 region is kept as DNA, spanning 45 bases read in frame from base 1. At the junction V is shortened by 6 bases and J by 4 bases, with 19 bases in between. CDR1 MNHEY and CDR2 SMNVEV are derived from the germline V gene (reference sequence). Libraries came from the immunoSEQ multiplex PCR assay. Rearranged TCR beta chain sequences were amplified using the hsTCRB Kit according to the manufacturer's protocol. Sequencing of TCRB libraries was carried out on an Illumina MiSeq. The paper's processing steps were these. Demultiplexing, trimming and gene mapping were performed with the kit vendor's proprietary platform. TCRdb mirrors the immuneACCESS table, restricted to in-frame sequences. Some clones are absent from its copies; in checked studies, under half trace to an unresolved V gene, and the reason for the others is unknown. For V, J and clone size, that table is used; D and trimming come from the DNA. The sample table contains tens of thousands of clones; only one count was recorded for 80% of them. Clones ranked in the top ten supply 5.5% to 7% of the sample.

According to the study, the label for this sample's time point signals: week 11, during vaccination. Each vaccine dose, consisting of 300 ug of a 20-mer mutant IDH1 peptide in Montanide, was administered subcutaneously with topical imiquimod. Donors had newly diagnosed WHO grade 3 or 4 IDH1-mutant astrocytomas with loss of nuclear ATRX. The samples were drawn from NOA16, a multicentre, single-arm, open-label phase I trial in Germany that tested a mutant IDH1 peptide vaccine in humans for the first time. Genomic DNA for TCRB sequencing was extracted from EDTA blood using the DNeasy Blood and Tissue Kit.

The receptor comes from a man between 45 and 60 years old with glioma. The rearrangement combines TRBV27 with TRBJ2-7; perhaps TRBD1 is the D gene, with 6 bases matching. Sequenced material: PBMCs, taken from a glioma patient whose treatment included an IDH1 peptide vaccine. The CDR3 region: CASSRDTSTQYEQYF. The DNA sequence is given as TGTGCCAGCAGCCGGGACACCTCGACTCAATACGAGCAGTACTTC.